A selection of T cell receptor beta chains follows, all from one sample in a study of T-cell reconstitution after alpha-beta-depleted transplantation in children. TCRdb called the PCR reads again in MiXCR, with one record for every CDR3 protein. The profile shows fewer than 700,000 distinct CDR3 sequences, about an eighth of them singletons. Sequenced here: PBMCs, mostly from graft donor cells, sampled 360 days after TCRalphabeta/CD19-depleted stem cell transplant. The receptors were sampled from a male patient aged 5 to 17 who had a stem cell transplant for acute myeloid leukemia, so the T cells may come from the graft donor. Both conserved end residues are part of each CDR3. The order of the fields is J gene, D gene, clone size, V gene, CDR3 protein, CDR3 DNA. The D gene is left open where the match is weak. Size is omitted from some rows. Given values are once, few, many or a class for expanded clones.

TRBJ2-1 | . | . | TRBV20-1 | CSAPPGNEQFF | TGCAGTGCCCCTCCAGGCAATGAGCAGTTCTTC
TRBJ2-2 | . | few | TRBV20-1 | CSASEGVGTGELFF | TGCAGTGCTAGTGAGGGGGTGGGAACCGGGGAGCTGTTTTTT
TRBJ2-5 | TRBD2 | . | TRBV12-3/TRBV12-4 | CASSPAAGYQETQYF | TGTGCCAGCAGCCCCGCAGCGGGGTACCAAGAGACCCAGTACTTC
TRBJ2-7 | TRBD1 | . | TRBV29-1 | CSVSTGTGASYEQYF | TGCAGCGTCTCTACCGGGACAGGGGCTTCATACGAGCAGTACTTC
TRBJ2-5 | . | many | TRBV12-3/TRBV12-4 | CASTYREPETQYF | TGTGCCAGCACCTACAGGGAACCAGAGACCCAGTACTTC
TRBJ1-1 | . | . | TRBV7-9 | CASSLGGQETEAFF | TGTGCCAGCAGCTTGGGGGGGCAGGAGACTGAAGCTTTCTTT
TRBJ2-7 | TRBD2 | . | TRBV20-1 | CSAWTSGYSYEQYF | TGCAGTGCGTGGACTAGCGGGTACTCCTACGAGCAGTACTTC
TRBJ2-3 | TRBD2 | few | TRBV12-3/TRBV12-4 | CASSSGLAGGLPQYF | TGTGCCAGCAGTTCGGGACTAGCGGGAGGGCTACCGCAGTATTTT
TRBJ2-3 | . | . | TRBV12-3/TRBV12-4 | CASSLLEAFTDTQYF | TGTGCCAGCAGTTTACTCGAAGCCTTCACAGATACGCAGTATTTT
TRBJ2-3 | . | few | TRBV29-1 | CSVVTRFTDTQYF | TGCAGCGTGGTGACTCGATTCACAGATACGCAGTATTTT
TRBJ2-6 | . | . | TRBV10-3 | CAISEYRGSGANVLTF | TGTGCCATCAGTGAGTACCGGGGCTCTGGGGCCAACGTCCTGACTTTC
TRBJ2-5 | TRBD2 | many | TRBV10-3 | CAASGSPETQYF | TGTGCCGCAAGCGGGAGTCCAGAGACCCAGTACTTC
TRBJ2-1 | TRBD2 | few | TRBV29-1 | CSAEAGSAYNEQFF | TGCAGCGCGGAAGCGGGAAGCGCCTACAATGAGCAGTTCTTC
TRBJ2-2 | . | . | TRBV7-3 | CASSLMRASAMPSDTGELFF | TGTGCCAGCAGCTTAATGAGGGCTAGCGCCATGCCGTCGGACACCGGGGAGCTGTTTTTT